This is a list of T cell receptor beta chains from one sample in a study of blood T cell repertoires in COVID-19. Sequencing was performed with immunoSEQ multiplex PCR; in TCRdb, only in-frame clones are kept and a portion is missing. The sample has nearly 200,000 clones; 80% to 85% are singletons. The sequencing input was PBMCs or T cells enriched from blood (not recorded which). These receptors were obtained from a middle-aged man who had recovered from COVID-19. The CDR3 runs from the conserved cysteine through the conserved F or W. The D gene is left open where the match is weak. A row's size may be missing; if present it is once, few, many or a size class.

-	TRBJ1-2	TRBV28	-	TGTGCCAGCAGTGATACCGGGGTCTATGGCTACACCTTC	CASSDTGVYGYTF
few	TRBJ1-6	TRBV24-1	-	TGTGCCACCAGTGATTCCAGGTCCTATAATTCACCCCTCCACTTT	CATSDSRSYNSPLHF
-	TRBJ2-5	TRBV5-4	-	TGTGCCAGCAGCTCCAGCATAAGATCGACAGGGAGGGAGACCCAGTACTTC	CASSSSIRSTGRETQYF
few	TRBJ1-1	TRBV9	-	TGTGCCAGCAGCGTATCACAGACCTCGAACACTGAAGCTTTCTTT	CASSVSQTSNTEAFF
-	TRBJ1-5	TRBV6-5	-	TGTGCCAGCAGTTACTCGAGAAACCATCAGCCCCAGCATTTT	CASSYSRNHQPQHF
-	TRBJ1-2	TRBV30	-	TGTGCCTGGGCCAGGGGCCCCTTTTCCTCTGGCTACACCTTC	CAWARGPFSSGYTF
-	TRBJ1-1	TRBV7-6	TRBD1	TGTGCCAGCAGCTCACAGGGGGAACACACTGAAGCTTTCTTT	CASSSQGEHTEAFF
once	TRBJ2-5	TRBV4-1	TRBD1	TGCGCCAGCCGTGACATTGGACAGGGGAAACAAGAGACCCAGTACTTC	CASRDIGQGKQETQYF
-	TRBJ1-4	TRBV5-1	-	TGCGCCAGCAGCTTTAGGGGAGGCACTAATGAAAAACTGTTTTTT	CASSFRGGTNEKLFF
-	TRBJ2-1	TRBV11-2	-	TGTGCCAGCAGCTTAGGGCAGGGGCGGGCCAATGAGCAGTTCTTC	CASSLGQGRANEQFF
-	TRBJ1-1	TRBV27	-	TGTGCCAGCAGTTTAGTGGGGGCATTTGGGACTGAAGCTTTCTTT	CASSLVGAFGTEAFF
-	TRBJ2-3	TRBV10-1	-	TGCGCCAGCAGTGCCGTAGACACAGATACGCAGTATTTT	CASSAVDTDTQYF
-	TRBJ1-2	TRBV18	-	TGTGCCAGCTCCGGGGCCACCGACAGGGGCTACACCTTC	CASSGATDRGYTF
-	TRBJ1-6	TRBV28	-	TGTGCCAGCAGTCCCGGCCTCGGGGGACTGAGGAATTCACCCCTCCACTTT	CASSPGLGGLRNSPLHF
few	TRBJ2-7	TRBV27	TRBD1	TGTGCCAGCCGACGGACAGGGTCCTACGAGCAGTACTTC	CASRRTGSYEQYF
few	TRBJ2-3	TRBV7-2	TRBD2	TGTGCCAGCAGCTTATCTAGCGGGGGGGGCACAGATACGCAGTATTTT	CASSLSSGGGTDTQYF
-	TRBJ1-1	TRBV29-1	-	TGCAGCGAACAGGGAGTGGTAAACACTGAAGCTTTCTTT	CSEQGVVNTEAFF
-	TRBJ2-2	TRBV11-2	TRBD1	TGTGCCAGCAGAGCTGGACAGGGGGCCACCGGGGAGCTGTTTTTT	CASRAGQGATGELFF
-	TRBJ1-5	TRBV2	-	TGTGCCAGCAGAAGGGGTTTTAACAGCAATCAGCCCCAGCATTTT	CASRRGFNSNQPQHF
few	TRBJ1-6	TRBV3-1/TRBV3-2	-	TGTGCCAGCAGCCATGAACAGGCGAATTCACCCCTCCACTTT	CASSHEQANSPLHF
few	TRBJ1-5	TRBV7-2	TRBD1	TGTGCCAGCAGCGGACAGGACAGGGCCCTTCAGCCCCAGCATTTT	CASSGQDRALQPQHF
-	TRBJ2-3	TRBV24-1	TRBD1	TGTGCCACCAGGCCCGCAGGGGGCGGAGCAGATACGCAGTATTTT	CATRPAGGGADTQYF
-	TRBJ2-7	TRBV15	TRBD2	TGTGCCACCAGCAGAGCGGCTAGCGGCGCCTACGAGCAGTACTTC	CATSRAASGAYEQYF
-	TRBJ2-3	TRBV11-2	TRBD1	TGTGCCAGCAGCCCTCGGGACAGGGGCACAGATACGCAGTATTTT	CASSPRDRGTDTQYF
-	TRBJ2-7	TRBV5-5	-	TGTGCCAGCAGCTTGGCCCCTGGGGGCAGGGGCGCCAGTTACGAGCAGTACTTC	CASSLAPGGRGASYEQYF
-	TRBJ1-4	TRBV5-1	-	TGCGCCAGCAGCTCCCAACCCCCCCCAGCAACTAATGAAAAACTGTTTTTT	CASSSQPPPATNEKLFF
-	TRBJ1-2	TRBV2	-	TGTGCCAGCAGGGGGAGCTATGGCTACACCTTC	CASRGSYGYTF
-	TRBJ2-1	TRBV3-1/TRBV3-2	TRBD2	TGTGCCAGCAGCCAAGCTCTTAGCGGGGGGCCTTACAATGAGCAGTTCTTC	CASSQALSGGPYNEQFF
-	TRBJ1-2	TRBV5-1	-	TGCGCCAGCAGGGAGTCGGGGGTAGATGGCTACACCTTC	CASRESGVDGYTF
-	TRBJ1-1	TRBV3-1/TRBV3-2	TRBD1	TGTGCCAGCAGCCTTGGACAGGGTCGCACTGAAGCTTTCTTT	CASSLGQGRTEAFF
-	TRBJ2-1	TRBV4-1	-	TGCGCCAGCAGCCTGGGCCCAAGAAGAGAGCAGTTCTTC	CASSLGPRREQFF
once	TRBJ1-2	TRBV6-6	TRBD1	TGTGCCAGCAGTTCCATGACAGGGGCGGGTTACGGCTACACCTTC	CASSSMTGAGYGYTF
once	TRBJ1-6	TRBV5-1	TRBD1	TGCGCCAGCAGCGAGGGACAGGGGGCTGGGAATTCACCCCTCCACTTT	CASSEGQGAGNSPLHF
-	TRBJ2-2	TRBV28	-	TGTGCCAGCAGTATGACCCATGGATGGAGGTCCGGGGAGCTGTTTTTT	CASSMTHGWRSGELFF
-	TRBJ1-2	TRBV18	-	TGTGCCAGCTCACCCCTAAAGGGGGCTAACTATGGCTACACCTTC	CASSPLKGANYGYTF
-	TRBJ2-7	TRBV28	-	TGTGCCAGCAGTTTATACGGGGGCGGGGGCGAGCAGTACTTC	CASSLYGGGGEQYF
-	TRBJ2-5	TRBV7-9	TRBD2	TGTGCCAGCAGCCCGCTAGCGGGGGGGCAAGAGACCCAGTACTTC	CASSPLAGGQETQYF
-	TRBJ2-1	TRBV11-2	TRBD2	TGTGCCAGCAGCTTAGGAACTAGCGGGGGGGTATACAATGAGCAGTTCTTC	CASSLGTSGGVYNEQFF
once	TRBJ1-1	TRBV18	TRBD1	TGTGCCAGCTCACCACAGACAGGGGGAACGAACACTGAAGCTTTCTTT	CASSPQTGGTNTEAFF
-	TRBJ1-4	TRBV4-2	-	TGTGCCAGCAGCCAAGAGGTCAGGGCAGCGGAAAAACTGTTTTTT	CASSQEVRAAEKLFF
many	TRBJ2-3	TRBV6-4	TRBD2	TGTGCCAGCAGTGACTCTAGCGGGGGGGCCACAGATACGCAGTATTTT	CASSDSSGGATDTQYF
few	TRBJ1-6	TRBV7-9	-	TGTGCCAGCAGCTTAGGAGGCCGAAATTCACCCCTCCACTTT	CASSLGGRNSPLHF
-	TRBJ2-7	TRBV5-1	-	TGCGCCAGCAGCTTGGGAGGGCCAGAGCAGTACTTC	CASSLGGPEQYF
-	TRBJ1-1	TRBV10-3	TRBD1	TGTGCCATTCAAACAGGGGTCACTGAAGCTTTCTTT	CAIQTGVTEAFF
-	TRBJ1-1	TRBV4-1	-	TGCGCCAGCAGGAGGGGGACGGCGAACACTGAAGCTTTCTTT	CASRRGTANTEAFF
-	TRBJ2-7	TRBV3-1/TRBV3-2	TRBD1	TGTGCCAGCAGCCGAGACAGGGGGCGCTGGGGCGAGCAGTACTTC	CASSRDRGRWGEQYF
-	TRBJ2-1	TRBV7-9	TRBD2	TGTGCCAGCACCCTAAGGCCGGGACTAGCGGGGGGCACCTCCTACAATGAGCAGTTCTTC	CASTLRPGLAGGTSYNEQFF
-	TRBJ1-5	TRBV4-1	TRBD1	TGCGCCAGCAGCCCAGGACAGGGAGGGGGCAATCAGCCCCAGCATTTT	CASSPGQGGGNQPQHF
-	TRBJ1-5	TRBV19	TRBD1	TGTGCCAGTAGTATTAGTAAAGGACAGGGTCCCTCTTATAGCAATCAGCCCCAGCATTTT	CASSISKGQGPSYSNQPQHF
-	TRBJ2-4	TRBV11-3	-	TGTGCCAGCAGCTTGAACAGCAAAAACATTCAGTACTTC	CASSLNSKNIQYF
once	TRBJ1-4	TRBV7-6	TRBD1	TGTGCCAGCAGCCACCATCCTACAGGGGGCGGAGAAAAACTGTTTTTT	CASSHHPTGGGEKLFF
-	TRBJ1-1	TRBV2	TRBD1	TGTGCCAGCTGGGGCAGGGGGCGGATGAACACTGAAGCTTTCTTT	CASWGRGRMNTEAFF
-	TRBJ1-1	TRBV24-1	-	TGTGCCACCAGTGATTTTGGGGGGACTGAAGCTTTCTTT	CATSDFGGTEAFF
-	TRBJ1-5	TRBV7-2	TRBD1	TGTGCCAGCAGCCCAGGACAGGCTAATTCCAATCAGCCCCAGCATTTT	CASSPGQANSNQPQHF
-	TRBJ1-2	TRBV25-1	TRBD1	TGTGCCAGCAGTGCCTACAGGGGGCGGAATGACGGCTACACCTTC	CASSAYRGRNDGYTF